This T cell receptor beta chain comes out of a study of sequential checkpoint blockade in melanoma. Across the whole study: First-line arms were nivolumab then ipilimumab, or the reverse, randomized 1:1. Maintenance nivolumab came after either treatment sequence.

Sequencing was performed with immunoSEQ multiplex PCR; in TCRdb, only in-frame clones are kept and a portion is missing. Of about 19,000 clones detected, around four fifths appear once; the ten largest clones hold 35% to 45%. As to treatment: randomized to nivolumab then ipilimumab (arm A) or the reverse (arm B). From thawed PBMCs, live CD3+CD8+ cells negative for CD19 and CD56 were sorted. Germline CDR1 reads SGDLS; CDR2 reads YYNGEE. With 0 bases clipped from V and 6 bases from J, the junction kept 1 base outside the gene matches. This CDR3 has 14 residues. The chain employs TRBV9 and TRBJ1-2; 11 nucleotides agree with TRBD1. The sequence derives from a human donor with melanoma. The source material was CD8+ T cells sorted from blood (inferred from file names), sampled from a patient given nivolumab and ipilimumab in sequence. The CDR3 loop is CASSVAGQGDGYTF. CDR3 nucleotides: TGTGCCAGCAGCGTAGCGGGACAGGGGGATGGCTACACCTTC.